What follows are 28 T cell receptor beta chains derived from one specimen sequenced in a study of blood T cells in healthy people across ages (dated by TCRdb to the mid-2010s). Libraries came from 5' RACE. The data were produced on an Illumina HiSeq 2500. A second about 7 to 12 cycle PCR used a sample-barcoded 5' primer and a J-beta primer mix. In-frame beta chains were kept once TCRdb had trimmed the public reads at Q25 with fastp and called clones with MiXCR. Rows are unified per CDR3 protein, each entry keeping the most common DNA and genes. This sample has about 1.8 million distinct CDR3 sequences in its table, and around 48% of those were observed once. Of the sample, more than 2% falls within the top ten clones. The sequenced sample consisted of blood. The receptors stem from a woman in her forties in good health.

This clonotype showed up just once. Sequence at one end of the junction differs from germline and may be a read error. The genes are TRBV4-2 and TRBJ2-1, with a weak D call TRBD1 (6 bases). The germline V gene has CDR1 LGHNA and CDR2 YNFKEQ. CDR3 length equals 17 residues. The DNA for the CDR3 is TGTGCCAGCAGTCAAGATTTATCTGGGGGCTGGAACAATGAGCAGTTCTTC. Amino acid sequence: CASSQDLSGGWNNEQFF.

This chain links TRBV6-6 with TRBJ1-5; a weak D match, TRBD1 (5 bases). This CDR3 spans 15 amino acids. Germline-derived CDR1 and CDR2 are MNHNY and SVGAGI (reference sequence). The ends were cut back, 9 bases at V and 0 bases at J, with 15 bases in the middle. CDR3 residues: CASRYPGGSNQPQHF. The CDR3 region has the DNA TGTGCCAGTCGTTACCCGGGGGGTAGCAATCAGCCCCAGCATTTT.

Ten or more counts support this clonotype. The chain employs TRBV6-5 and TRBJ2-5; 9 bases match TRBD1. After removal of 4 bases from V and 3 bases from J, the junction contained 3 bases not matched to a gene. Per germline, CDR1 MNHEY and CDR2 SVGAGI. This CDR3 region has 14 residues. The CDR3 region has the DNA TGTGCCAGCAGTTCGACAGGGGGGGAAGAGACCCAGTACTTC. This codes for CASSSTGGEETQYF.

In regard to this clonotype: Mismatch with germline at one junction end may stem from a read error. The chain uses TRBV9 and TRBJ2-2, with D perhaps TRBD1 or TRBD2 (5 bases each). CDR1 and CDR2 (germline): SGDLS, YYNGEE. This CDR3 is 15 amino acids long. Here the CDR3 reads CASSAGTTKTGELFF. The CDR3 DNA reads as TGTGCCAGCAGCGCAGGGACCACGAAAACCGGGGAGCTGTTTTTT.

Only one count was recorded for this clonotype. The rearrangement links TRBV7-2 to TRBJ1-2, with D perhaps TRBD1 (5 bases). Trimming removed 5 bases at V and 6 bases at J, with 19 bases between. CDR1 is SGHTA and CDR2 is FQGNSA in the germline V gene. This CDR3 has 15 residues. CDR3 bases: TGTGCCAGCAGCCAACACAAGGGCATGGGGGATGGCTACACCTTC. This encodes CASSQHKGMGDGYTF.

The chain links TRBV4-2 to TRBJ2-7, with D possibly being TRBD1 (7 bases). The end of the DNA is better explained by TRBJ2-5, so the J call may be wrong. The germline CDR1 and CDR2 sequences are LGHNA and YNFKEQ. This CDR3 spans 15 amino acids. The CDR3 bases are TGTGCCAGCAGCCCTCGGGGGCAGGGGGAAGAGACCCAGTACTTC. The encoded protein is CASSPRGQGEETQYF.

This rearrangement joins TRBV4-3 to TRBJ1-2; possible D gene TRBD1, 5 bases. Germline CDR1 is LGHNA and CDR2 is YSLEER. Trimming cost V 0 bases and J 4 bases, with 18 bases left between them. The CDR3 spans 17 residues. The CDR3 DNA reads as TGCGCCAGCAGCCAAGAGAGCAGGGTCGTCGGTATCTATGGCTACACCTTC. Its translation is CASSQESRVVGIYGYTF.

This chain uses TRBV20-1 with TRBJ1-2; D uncertain. V was cut by 5 bases and J by 6 bases, with 10 bases left in between. Germline lookup yields CDR1 DFQATT and CDR2 SNEGSKA (reference sequence). The CDR3 loop spans 11 amino acids. CDR3 amino acids: CSAEKLDGYTF. The CDR3 nucleotides read TGCAGTGCTGAGAAATTGGATGGCTACACCTTC.

V gene TRBV5-1 combines with J gene TRBJ2-1, with 9 bases identical to TRBD1. The J segment lost 10 bases and the V segment lost 4 bases, leaving 6 bases of the junction unmatched. This CDR3 region has 13 residues. Germline V lookup: CDR1 SGHRS, CDR2 YFSETQ. The chain's CDR3 is CASSQQGAPEQFF. The CDR3 nucleotides are TGCGCCAGCAGCCAACAGGGGGCTCCCGAGCAGTTCTTC.

The chain employs TRBV19 and TRBJ2-1, with D unresolved. CDR1 is LNHDA, CDR2 SQIVND, per germline (reference sequence). This CDR3 is built from 12 residues. Trimming took off 3 bases at V and 10 bases at J, with 10 bases between the two ends. CDR3 coding DNA: TGTGCCAGTAGTATCCCGGCCCCGGAGCAGTTCTTC. Residues: CASSIPAPEQFF.

This chain uses TRBV7-2 with TRBJ1-2, with D unresolved. Trimming took off 3 bases at V and 0 bases at J, with 5 bases between the two ends. Germline V gene data show CDR1 as SGHTA and CDR2 as FQGNSA. The CDR3 spans 13 residues. The CDR3 sequence is CASSFEPNYGYTF. Written as DNA, the CDR3 is TGTGCCAGCAGCTTTGAGCCTAACTATGGCTACACCTTC.

V gene TRBV20-1 combines with J gene TRBJ1-5, with D uncertain. Germline CDR1 and CDR2: DFQATT and SNEGSKA (reference sequence). The CDR3 is 15 amino acids. V was clipped by 0 bases and J by 0 bases, with 9 bases between them. CDR3 sequence reads: CSARDVEVSNQPQHF. The DNA for the CDR3 is TGCAGTGCTAGAGACGTCGAGGTTAGCAATCAGCCCCAGCATTTT.

Written as DNA, the CDR3 is TGTGCCAGCAGCCCCGGACAGGAGTACACCCAGTACTTC. As protein: CASSPGQEYTQYF. This chain joins TRBV7-2 and TRBJ2-7, with 7 bases matching TRBD1. Germline V CDR1 and CDR2: SGHTA, FQGNSA. The CDR3 spans 13 residues. With 5 bases clipped from V and 10 bases from J, the junction kept 11 bases outside the gene matches.

This chain joins TRBV9 and TRBJ2-6; TRBD1 might be the D (6 bases). The CDR3 sequence is 18 residues long. Germline V lookup: CDR1 SGDLS, CDR2 YYNGEE. V dropped 2 bases and J dropped 0 bases, with 15 bases sitting between them. CDR3 loop: CASSVRTAPLSGANVLTF. The DNA for the CDR3 is TGTGCCAGCAGCGTTCGGACAGCTCCCCTCTCTGGGGCCAACGTCCTGACTTTC.

V and J are TRBV4-2 and TRBJ2-3; TRBD2 might be the D (6 bases). The V gene lost 1 base and the J gene lost 6 bases, with 14 bases spanning the gap. From germline, CDR1 is LGHNA and CDR2 YNFKEQ. The CDR3 spans 15 residues. The CDR3 loop is CASSQGVAAGDTQYF. The CDR3 DNA sequence: TGTGCCAGCAGCCAAGGGGTAGCGGCTGGGGATACGCAGTATTTT.

This clonotype turned up a few times. For the CDR3, the DNA is TGTGCCAGCAGCCGCATGACTCAAGAGACCCAGTACTTC. Protein: CASSRMTQETQYF. The chain is built from TRBV3-1 and TRBJ2-5; D remains ambiguous. V lost 4 bases and J 2 bases, leaving 8 bases between the germline ends. The CDR3 has 13 amino acids. Germline V gives CDR1 LGHDT, CDR2 YNNKEL (reference sequence).

V gene TRBV6-5 combines with J gene TRBJ2-5; tentative D call: TRBD2 (6 bases). This CDR3 has 16 residues. CDR1 is MNHEY and CDR2 is SVGAGI in the germline V gene. The V end was cut by 6 bases, the J end by 5 bases, with 22 bases between. The CDR3 protein is CASSPRGDLPGETQYF. Written as DNA, the CDR3 is TGTGCCAGCAGCCCCCGCGGGGACCTTCCTGGGGAGACCCAGTACTTC.

This sequence joins TRBV20-1 and TRBJ2-5; possible D gene TRBD2, 7 bases. Trimming shortened V by 7 bases and J by 4 bases, and 13 bases separated the two germline ends. There are 12 residues in the CDR3. The germline V gene encodes CDR1 DFQATT and CDR2 SNEGSKA (reference sequence). CDR3 residues: CSGRGGGETQYF. The CDR3 coding sequence is TGCAGTGGACGAGGGGGGGGAGAGACCCAGTACTTC.

CDR3 sequence (DNA): TGCAGCGCTAGGGACCTGGGACCTAGTTACAATGAGCAGTACTTC. Translation gives CSARDLGPSYNEQYF. The gene calls are TRBV29-1 and TRBJ2-1; D tentatively reads TRBD1 or TRBD2 (5 bases each). The J call may be wrong; the DNA end is better matched by TRBJ2-7. Germline loops: CDR1 SQVTM, CDR2 ANQGSEA. CDR3 length: 15 amino acids.

Only a few counts were recorded for this clonotype. V usage is TRBV6-2 or TRBV6-3 and J usage is TRBJ2-3; D remains unclear. The CDR3 contains 15 residues. Germline V lookup: CDR1 MNHEY, CDR2 SVGEGT. V was trimmed by 6 bases and J by 4 bases, leaving 17 bases between them. The DNA for the CDR3 is TGTGCCAGCAGCAGAAATGAAGTAGGAGCAGATACGCAGTATTTT. Amino acids: CASSRNEVGADTQYF.

V and J are TRBV10-1 and TRBJ2-4; D perhaps matches TRBD1 (5 bases). The J call may be mistaken, given a closer DNA end match to TRBJ2-7. CDR1 WNHNN and CDR2 SYGVQD come from the germline V gene (reference sequence). This CDR3 has 13 residues. CDR3 amino acids: CASSETGTSEQYF. CDR3 in DNA: TGCGCCAGCAGTGAGACAGGTACCAGCGAGCAGTACTTC.

V usage is TRBV6-5 and J usage is TRBJ1-5, with unresolved D. Per germline, CDR1 MNHEY and CDR2 SVGAGI. The length of the CDR3 is 13 residues. Trimming left V 2 bases short and J 7 bases short, with 9 bases between. CDR3 residues: CASSYDGVQPQHF. CDR3 nucleotides: TGTGCCAGCAGTTACGATGGGGTACAGCCCCAGCATTTT.

The rearrangement links TRBV4-3 to TRBJ2-3; TRBD2 matches at 9 bases. Germline CDR1 and CDR2: LGHNA and YSLEER. Trimming at V came to 0 bases and at J to 4 bases, leaving 5 bases not matched to a gene. The CDR3 sequence is 16 residues long. CDR3 DNA: TGCGCCAGCAGCCAAGAGATTAGCGGGGGACCAGATACGCAGTATTTT. This translates into CASSQEISGGPDTQYF.

This chain links TRBV12-3 or TRBV12-4 with TRBJ2-5; tentatively, D is TRBD2 (5 bases). V was cut by 6 bases and J by 10 bases, with 21 bases left in between. This CDR3 spans 14 amino acids. As DNA, the CDR3 is TGTGCCAGCAGCCCACGGGATTCAAGAGATGGCCAGTACTTC. Protein sequence: CASSPRDSRDGQYF.

The chain has TRBV7-2 and TRBJ2-3; possibly TRBD1 for D (6 bases). The germline V gene has CDR1 SGHTA and CDR2 FQGNSA. V lost 1 base and J 0 bases, leaving 11 bases between the germline ends. The CDR3 totals 16 residues. CDR3 in amino acids: CASSLVRDTSTDTQYF. The CDR3 DNA is TGTGCCAGCAGCTTAGTTCGGGACACAAGCACAGATACGCAGTATTTT.

J is TRBJ1-2 and V is TRBV3-1; D unclear. Germline lookup yields CDR1 LGHDT and CDR2 YNNKEL (reference sequence). The CDR3 length is 16 residues. V was clipped by 0 bases and J by 7 bases, with 18 bases between them. CDR3 protein: CASSQDQVTYSAGYTF. CDR3 in DNA: TGTGCCAGCAGCCAAGATCAGGTGACATATAGTGCTGGCTACACCTTC. The full variable domain, with the rest looked up from reference TRBV3-1 and TRBJ1-2, is DTAVSQTPKYLVTQMGNDKSIKCEQNLGHDTMYWYKQDSKKFLKIMFSYNNKELIINETVPNRFSPKSPDKAHLNLHINSLELGDSAVYFCASSQDQVTYSAGYTFGSGTRLTVV.

Ten or more counts support this clonotype. The junction shows a germline mismatch at one end, possibly a read error. The genes are TRBV5-1 and TRBJ2-5, with 10 bases lining up with TRBD1. CDR1 is SGHRS, CDR2 YFSETQ, per germline. The CDR3 totals 15 residues. Here the CDR3 DNA reads TGTGCCAGCAGTTTGGGACAGGGGATACAAGAGACCCAGTACTTC. This translates into CASSLGQGIQETQYF.

This clonotype was counted only a few times. The chain carries TRBV5-1 and TRBJ2-3; 9 positions match TRBD2. The CDR3 loop spans 17 amino acids. Germline V lookup: CDR1 SGHRS, CDR2 YFSETQ. V dropped 4 bases and J dropped 4; count of bases not matched to a gene: 13. The CDR3 nucleotides are TGCGCCAGCAGCGGAATTAGCGGGGGAGCAATGGCAGATACGCAGTATTTT. Translating gives CASSGISGGAMADTQYF.